What follows are 18 T cell receptor beta chains derived from one specimen sequenced in a study of shared clonotypes between healthy human individuals. Here immunoSEQ multiplex PCR was the method, and the copy in TCRdb shows in-frame clones only, minus some. The repertoire holds millions of clones, with about 92% as singletons. Specimen: naive CD4+ T cells from PBMCs. The subset: CD45RA+ positively selected. The receptors were gathered from a man aged 18 to 29 in good health. Some clones in this sample may be carry-over from other donors' samples.

The V and J genes are TRBV27 and TRBJ1-4, with a possible D match to TRBD1 (6 bases). There are 17 residues in the CDR3. The V gene's germline CDR1 is MNHEY and CDR2 SMNVEV (reference sequence). Between the trimmed V and J ends, which lost 4 bases and 8 bases, there was a span of 23 bases. The CDR3 spells CASSSPLSGTSAEKLFF. The CDR3 DNA follows: TGTGCCAGCAGTTCCCCCCTTTCCGGGACATCCGCCGAAAAACTGTTTTTT.

The chain carries TRBV18 and TRBJ2-5; D may be TRBD2 (6 bases). CDR3 size: 15 residues. The V end was cut by 2 bases, the J end by 2 bases, with 12 bases between. Germline V gene data show CDR1 as KGHSH and CDR2 as LQKENI. The CDR3 sequence is CASSPSLGLQETQYF. CDR3 DNA: TGTGCCAGCTCACCAAGCCTGGGACTGCAAGAGACCCAGTACTTC.

The CDR3 DNA reads TGCGCCAGCAGCCAAGCTTCGGGGACTGGAAACACCATATATTTT. Its translation is CASSQASGTGNTIYF. The gene calls are TRBV4-1 and TRBJ1-3, with no clear D. Between the trimmed V and J ends, which lost 1 base and 2 bases, there was a span of 9 bases. The CDR3 sequence is 15 residues long. Germline CDR1 reads MGHRA; CDR2 reads YSYEKL.

The J gene is TRBJ1-4, the V gene TRBV4-2; D is perhaps TRBD1 (6 bases). V lost 0 bases to trimming and J lost 0 bases, with 17 bases between them. CDR1 LGHNA and CDR2 YNFKEQ come from the germline V gene. The CDR3 is made up of 19 amino acids. The CDR3 region is CASSQDSFDRIATNEKLFF. Here the CDR3 DNA reads TGTGCCAGCAGCCAAGATTCGTTCGACAGGATTGCAACTAATGAAAAACTGTTTTTT.

The chain carries TRBV5-1 and TRBJ2-5, with D uncertain. Trimming stripped 1 base from V and 2 bases from J, with 9 bases between. This CDR3 spans 14 amino acids. Germline V gene data show CDR1 as SGHRS and CDR2 as YFSETQ. The CDR3 bases are TGCGCCAGCAGCTTGAACGGGCGACAAGAGACCCAGTACTTC. This sequence encodes CASSLNGRQETQYF.

This clone occurred once. The V and J genes are TRBV10-3 and TRBJ2-2, with D possibly matching TRBD1 (6 bases). Germline V lookup: CDR1 ENHRY, CDR2 SYGVKD. This CDR3 has 15 residues. Trimming left V 4 bases short and J 1 base short, with 10 bases between. CDR3 nucleotide sequence: TGTGCCATCAGTGGAGGGGGACAGAACACCGGGGAGCTGTTTTTT. This codes for CAISGGGQNTGELFF.

The chain recombines TRBV27 with TRBJ2-5, with a tentative D call TRBD2 (6 bases). V lost 5 bases and J lost 1, with 14 bases in between. The length of the CDR3 is 15 residues. Per germline, CDR1 MNHEY and CDR2 SMNVEV (reference sequence). Here the CDR3 reads CASSIGRDFQETQYF. CDR3 coding DNA: TGTGCCAGCAGTATCGGCCGGGACTTCCAAGAGACCCAGTACTTC.

The rearrangement links TRBV2 to TRBJ2-1, with D hard to call. The germline gives CDR1 SNHLY, CDR2 FYNNEI. V was trimmed by 3 bases and J by 4 bases, leaving 10 bases between them. The CDR3 loop spans 14 amino acids. The CDR3 reads CASSDSWAYNEQFF. The CDR3 bases are TGTGCCAGCAGTGATTCTTGGGCATACAATGAGCAGTTCTTC.

To note about this clone: This sample also contains other DNA sequences that code for the same CDR3. V is TRBV7-9 and J is TRBJ2-2; possibly TRBD1 for D (5 bases). Trimming stripped 0 bases from V and 0 bases from J, with 5 bases between. The CDR3 contains 15 residues. Germline CDR1 and CDR2: SEHNR and FQNEAQ (reference sequence). CDR3 sequence (DNA): TGTGCCAGCAGCTTAGCGGGGCCGAACACCGGGGAGCTGTTTTTT. Translation gives CASSLAGPNTGELFF. Full variable domain (missing parts from reference TRBV7-9 and TRBJ2-2): DTGVSQNPRHKITKRGQNVTFRCDPISEHNRLYWYRQTLGQGPEFLTYFQNEAQLEKSRLLSDRFSAERPKGSFSTLEIQRTEQGDSAMYLCASSLAGPNTGELFFGEGSRLTVL.

This rearrangement joins TRBV30 to TRBJ2-5, with TRBD1 matching 8 bases. The J segment lost 6 bases and the V segment lost 2 bases, leaving 5 bases of the junction unmatched. This CDR3 contains 13 residues. Germline CDR1 is GTSNPN and CDR2 is SVGIG (reference sequence). CDR3 DNA sequence: TGTGCCTGGAGTCCTGACAGGGGACAGACCCAGTACTTC. It codes for CAWSPDRGQTQYF.

This clone was seen just once. This rearrangement joins TRBV27 to TRBJ2-2; TRBD1 might be the D (5 bases). V was shortened by 3 bases and J by 4 bases, with 15 bases between the two germline ends. Germline CDR1 MNHEY, CDR2 SMNVEV (reference sequence). This CDR3 contains 16 residues. The CDR3 reads CASSFPAQGSTGELFF. Written as DNA, the CDR3 is TGTGCCAGCAGTTTCCCTGCGCAGGGCAGCACCGGGGAGCTGTTTTTT.

The V call is TRBV6-1, the J call TRBJ2-7; tentatively, D is TRBD1 (6 bases). The CDR3 has 15 residues. Trimming cost V 9 bases and J 9 bases, with 27 bases left between them. The germline V gene encodes CDR1 MNHNS and CDR2 SASEGT. This CDR3 reads CASRIWTDMSTSQYF. The DNA of the CDR3 is TGTGCCAGTAGGATCTGGACAGATATGTCTACGTCGCAGTACTTC.

This chain uses TRBV28 with TRBJ2-5, with TRBD1 identical over 9 bases. J gave up 5 bases and V 4 bases, and 5 bases lay outside the gene matches. The CDR3 sequence is 14 residues long. Germline V gene sequence: CDR1 MDHEN, CDR2 SYDVKM. CDR3 DNA sequence: TGTGCCAGCAGTTACAGGGGGCCTTGGGAGACCCAGTACTTC. This codes for CASSYRGPWETQYF.

CDR3 sequence (DNA): TGTGCCAGCAGCCCCGGGGGCAGGGGGATCGGAGAGACCCAGTACTTC. Its protein is CASSPGGRGIGETQYF. The chain recombines TRBV6-6 with TRBJ2-5; TRBD1 is a possible D gene (7 bases). The CDR3 sequence is 16 residues long. CDR1 and CDR2 from the germline V gene are MNHNY and SVGAGI (reference sequence). V was clipped by 6 bases and J by 4 bases, with 21 bases between them.

J is TRBJ1-3 and V is TRBV30; no definite D call. With 5 bases removed from V and 4 bases from J, the gap between germline ends came to 12 bases. The CDR3 loop spans 13 amino acids. Germline CDR1 GTSNPN, CDR2 SVGIG (reference sequence). The CDR3 sequence is CAWAGREGNTIYF. The CDR3 nucleotides read TGTGCCTGGGCCGGGCGAGAGGGAAACACCATATATTTT.

V and J are TRBV18 and TRBJ2-5, with TRBD1 identical over 8 bases. The germline gives CDR1 KGHSH, CDR2 LQKENI. This CDR3 contains 15 residues. The V segment lost 3 bases and the J segment 4 bases; nucleotides outside the gene matches: 7. The CDR3 is CASSPDRGVGETQYF. In nucleotides, the CDR3 is TGTGCCAGCTCACCTGACAGGGGAGTAGGAGAGACCCAGTACTTC.

This clone was counted a single time. Other DNA sequences in the sample encode the same CDR3. The J gene is TRBJ2-5, the V gene TRBV5-1; a weak D match, TRBD2 (6 bases). Germline V gene lookup returns CDR1 SGHRS and CDR2 YFSETQ. Trimming pared 1 base from V and 3 bases from J, leaving 7 bases between. This CDR3 spans 13 amino acids. Here the CDR3 reads CASSLRGEETQYF. Written as DNA, the CDR3 is TGCGCCAGCAGCTTGCGCGGGGAAGAGACCCAGTACTTC.

This chain uses TRBV19 with TRBJ1-2; 7 bases are shared with TRBD1. The CDR3 consists of 13 residues. The ends lost 6 bases at V and 4 bases at J; junction bases unmatched: 5. Germline V CDR1 and CDR2: LNHDA, SQIVND (reference sequence). The CDR3 sequence is CASSDDRVYGYTF. The CDR3 DNA reads as TGTGCCAGTAGCGACGACAGGGTCTATGGCTACACCTTC. The full variable domain, its missing parts supplied by reference TRBV19 and TRBJ1-2, is DGGITQSPKYLFRKEGQNVTLSCEQNLNHDAMYWYRQDPGQGLRLIYYSQIVNDFQKGDIAEGYSVSREKKESFPLTVTSAQKNPTAFYLCASSDDRVYGYTFGSGTRLTVV.